The next 18 T cell receptor beta chains were all read from a single sample in a study of metastatic and nonmetastatic thyroid tumors. TCRdb recomputed clones from the PCR reads via MiXCR. The data show some 15,000 clones, 15% to 17% seen once. Thyroid surgery had not been preceded by any treatment in any patient. Material: blood. These receptor sequences come from a female donor with papillary thyroid cancer or a benign thyroid nodule (not recorded which). Some clones in this sample may be carry-over from other donors' samples.

This clone came up many times. The gene calls are TRBV28 and TRBJ2-1, with D tentatively TRBD2 (7 bases). The CDR3 spans 12 residues. The V end lost 8 bases, the J end lost 7 bases, and 12 bases lay between the germline ends. Germline V gene data show CDR1 as MDHEN and CDR2 as SYDVKM. DNA for the CDR3: TGTGCCAGCGAGGGGGGGGGGAATGAGCAGTTCTTC. Encoded protein: CASEGGGNEQFF.

Regarding this clone: A single base separates this from a much larger clone, so it may be a read error. The chain's CDR3 is CASSSGQEAREKLFF. The CDR3 DNA is TGTGCCAGCTCATCGGGACAGGAGGCGAGAGAAAAACTGTTTTTT. The chain combines TRBV18 with TRBJ1-4; 8 nucleotides agree with TRBD1. Germline trimming cut 5 bases from V and 8 bases from J; bases unmatched to any gene: 10. Looked up from germline, CDR1 is KGHSH and CDR2 is LQKENI. The CDR3 spans 15 residues.

Of note for this clone: The CDR3 does not end in the conserved phenylalanine or tryptophan, so this is likely a read error. The chain combines TRBV5-1 with TRBJ1-1; no clear D. V gave up 4 bases and J gave up 2 bases, with 18 bases separating them. Germline V gene lookup returns CDR1 SGHRS and CDR2 YFSETQ. The CDR3 spans 16 residues. Here the CDR3 DNA reads TGCGCCAGCAGCGCTTTCTCCCGGGGAACCAACACTGAAGCTTTCCTT. Translated: CASSAFSRGTNTEAFL.

This clone appeared many times. V and J are TRBV7-9 and TRBJ1-4, with unresolved D. Germline V lookup: CDR1 SEHNR, CDR2 FQNEAQ (reference sequence). Trimming cost V 4 bases and J 0 bases, with 6 bases left between them. The CDR3 covers 14 residues. In DNA form, the CDR3 reads TGTGCCAGCAGCTCAGCTGCAACTAATGAAAAACTGTTTTTT. Encoded protein: CASSSAATNEKLFF.

Ten or more counts support this clone. This may be a read error, as it is one base from a much larger clone. The CDR3 end shows no conserved phenylalanine or tryptophan, and so a read error is likely. The CDR3 DNA reads as TGTGCCAGTAGTACCGGACCCAGGGACTACACCCTC. This encodes CASSTGPRDYTL. The chain recombines TRBV19 with TRBJ1-2, with D possibly matching TRBD1 (5 bases). CDR3 length: 12 amino acids. Germline V gene lookup returns CDR1 LNHDA and CDR2 SQIVND (reference sequence). Between the trimmed V and J ends, which lost 4 bases and 10 bases, there was a span of 13 bases.

This chain joins TRBV9 and TRBJ2-1; D may be TRBD2 (7 bases). The CDR3 consists of 15 residues. Germline V gene lookup returns CDR1 SGDLS and CDR2 YYNGEE. V lost 5 bases and J lost 10, with 22 bases in between. CDR3 region: CASSPPGGPTSEQFF. In nucleotides, the CDR3 is TGTGCCAGCAGTCCACCGGGGGGCCCCACGAGCGAGCAGTTCTTC.

Relative to its sample, this clone is medium-sized. The chain carries TRBV6-1 and TRBJ1-5, with D possibly being TRBD1 (6 bases). Per germline, CDR1 MNHNS and CDR2 SASEGT. Trimming pared 7 bases from V and 3 bases from J, leaving 22 bases between. The CDR3 loop spans 17 amino acids. The CDR3 nucleotides read TGTGCCAGCACCAAAAAGGGGGGCGGACAGTACAATCAGCCCCAGCATTTT. It encodes CASTKKGGGQYNQPQHF.

In this sample, this clone turned up many times. The same CDR3 also results from other DNA sequences found in this sample. The chain links TRBV20-1 to TRBJ2-3, with 9 bases identical to TRBD2. CDR1 and CDR2 (germline): DFQATT, SNEGSKA (reference sequence). The CDR3 spans 17 residues. J gave up 9 bases and V 0 bases, and 16 bases lay outside the gene matches. CDR3 nucleotide sequence: TGCAGTGCTAGAGAGTTCATAACTAGCGGGCGGAGGGAGACGCAGTATTTT. It specifies CSAREFITSGRRETQYF.

In its sample, this clone was seen many times. The rearrangement links TRBV25-1 to TRBJ2-1, with TRBD2 matching 9 bases. The V gene end was trimmed by 7 bases and the J gene end by 5 bases; junction bases not matched to a gene: 12. This CDR3 has 16 amino acids. Germline V gives CDR1 MGHDK, CDR2 SYGVNS. CDR3 bases: TGTGCCAGCACTCCGGAGTTGACTAGCGGCCACAATGAGCAGTTCTTC. Protein: CASTPELTSGHNEQFF.

The V and J genes are TRBV20-1 and TRBJ2-2; 13 bases are shared with TRBD2. Germline-derived CDR1 and CDR2 are DFQATT and SNEGSKA (reference sequence). The CDR3 extends over 17 amino acids. Losses at the gene ends were 6 bases for V and 1 base for J; bases not matched to a gene: 8. The CDR3 spells CSATGTSGEVNTGELFF. The DNA of the CDR3 is TGCAGTGCCACCGGGACTAGCGGGGAAGTGAACACCGGGGAGCTGTTTTTT.

In its sample, this clone was seen many times. This chain uses TRBV6-1 with TRBJ1-5; D call uncertain. The CDR3 is 15 residues long. Per germline, CDR1 MNHNS and CDR2 SASEGT. V was cut by 7 bases and J by 1 base, with 14 bases left in between. The CDR3 region has the DNA TGTGCCAGCATCGGGGAGGCATGGAGCAATCAGCCCCAGCATTTT. This gives the protein CASIGEAWSNQPQHF.

By sample share, this clone is medium-sized. The V and J genes are TRBV6-1 and TRBJ1-2; maybe TRBD1 (5 bases). V was cut by 11 bases and J by 3 bases, with 13 bases left in between. The germline gives CDR1 MNHNS, CDR2 SASEGT. This CDR3 has 12 residues. The CDR3: CAVQGGDYGYTF. The CDR3 coding sequence is TGTGCCGTTCAGGGAGGGGACTATGGCTACACCTTC.

Judged by abundance, this clone is medium-sized. This sequence joins TRBV6-1 and TRBJ1-2; D may be TRBD1 (6 bases). The V and J ends lost 7 bases and 4 bases respectively, with 16 bases between them. There are 14 residues in the CDR3. CDR1 is MNHNS, CDR2 SASEGT, per germline. The CDR3 loop is CASTQGGVSYGYTF. DNA for the CDR3: TGTGCCAGCACCCAAGGGGGGGTTTCCTATGGCTACACCTTC.

Regarding this clone: The same CDR3 also results from other DNA sequences found in this sample. The chain joins TRBV5-1 to TRBJ2-7, with unresolved D. The V gene's germline CDR1 is SGHRS and CDR2 YFSETQ. Trimming stripped 2 bases from V and 6 bases from J, with 9 bases between. This CDR3 contains 12 residues. CDR3 bases: TGCGCCAGCAGCTTAAGCTCCAGCGAGCAGTACTTC. The encoded protein is CASSLSSSEQYF.

A note on this clone: Being one base from a much bigger clone, this may be a read error. This rearrangement joins TRBV28 to TRBJ1-5; 8 nucleotides align to TRBD1. The CDR3 totals 18 residues. CDR1 and CDR2 from the germline V gene are MDHEN and SYDVKM. The V segment lost 4 bases and the J segment 4 bases; nucleotides outside the gene matches: 15. Here the CDR3 DNA reads TGTGCCAGCAGTTCGCTATGGTACAGGGGGATGGTGAATCAGCCCCAGCATTTT. It encodes CASSSLWYRGMVNQPQHF.

There are many counts of this clone. The chain recombines TRBV13 with TRBJ2-3; 16 nucleotides line up with TRBD2. J lost 2 bases, V lost 5 bases, and 4 bases had no gene match. The CDR3 covers 17 residues. Germline-derived CDR1 and CDR2 are PRHDT and FYEKMQ (reference sequence). CDR3 protein: CASSRGTSGGATDTQYF. As DNA, the CDR3 is TGTGCCAGCAGCCGGGGGACTAGCGGGGGGGCCACAGATACGCAGTATTTT.

This clone came up many times. This may be a read error, as it is one base from a much larger clone. This chain links TRBV6-6 with TRBJ2-7; 7 bases line up with TRBD1. The CDR3 is made up of 17 amino acids. V lost 0 bases to trimming and J lost 3 bases; unmatched junction nucleotides: 11. Looked up from germline, CDR1 is MNHNY and CDR2 is SVGAGI (reference sequence). Here the CDR3 DNA reads TGTGCCAGCAGTTACTCGGGGCGAGGTCAGGGGGACTACGAGCAGTACTTC. This translates into CASSYSGRGQGDYEQYF.

This clone came up many times. The chain combines TRBV14 with TRBJ1-2; D might be TRBD1 (6 bases). Germline values: CDR1 SGHDN, CDR2 FVKESK. V lost 4 bases and J lost 4, with 10 bases in between. This CDR3 contains 13 residues. DNA of the CDR3: TGTGCCAGCAGCCCTCAGGGGATCTATGGCTACACCTTC. Translating gives CASSPQGIYGYTF.